Each of the 9 T cell receptor beta chains below was sequenced from the same sample in a study of tumor and adjacent non-tumor tissue in lung cancer. Three rounds of nested PCR, following a modified ARM-PCR protocol, produced the TCRbeta library. TCRdb re-analysed the multiplex PCR reads in MiXCR, keeping a single row per CDR3 protein. The sample yields over 80,000 distinct CDR3 sequences, 75% to 85% seen once. The template was RNA from unsorted bulk tissue. The normal lung tissue was taken more than 3 cm from the tumor edge. Sequencing was done on a sample of distant non-tumor lung tissue. These receptors originate from a man in his sixties with small cell lung cancer.

Turning to this clonotype: At one boundary the junction diverges from the germline segment, which might be a read error. This chain links TRBV29-1 with TRBJ2-1; TRBD1 matches 8 bases. The germline CDR1 and CDR2 sequences are SQVTM and ANQGSEA. CDR3 length: 15 amino acids. This CDR3 reads CSVAHPDRERNEKFF. CDR3 nucleotides: TGCAGCGTTGCACATCCGGACAGGGAGAGGAATGAGAAGTTCTTC.

This clonotype came up many times. The genes are TRBV20-1 and TRBJ1-4, with TRBD1 identical over 10 bases. Germline CDR1 and CDR2: DFQATT and SNEGSKA (reference sequence). This CDR3 contains 16 residues. V shed 5 bases, J shed 7 bases, and the junction held 13 bases outside the gene matches. DNA for the CDR3: TGCAGTGCTCCCCGGTGGGGACAGGGGTCGGGTGAAAAACTGTTTTTT. This gives the protein CSAPRWGQGSGEKLFF.

As concerns this clonotype: In this CDR3 the conserved last residue, phenylalanine or tryptophan, is missing, so a read error is likely. The gene calls are TRBV6-2 or TRBV6-3 and TRBJ2-7; 8 bases line up with TRBD2. CDR1 is MNHEY and CDR2 is SVGEGT in the germline V gene. This CDR3 is built from 14 residues. The V segment lost 7 bases and the J segment 7 bases; nucleotides outside the gene matches: 12. CDR3 in DNA: TGTGCCAGCAAGATAGCGGGATCCCTTATGGAGCAGTACCTC. It translates to CASKIAGSLMEQYL.

In the case of this clonotype: A single base separates this from a much larger clone, so it may be a read error. This chain joins TRBV28 and TRBJ2-1, with 8 positions matching TRBD2. The CDR3 has 14 residues. Germline-derived CDR1 and CDR2 are MDHEN and SYDVKM. CDR3 DNA: TGTGTCAGCAGTTGGGGGACTAGGAACAATGAGCAGTTCTTC. It is translated as CVSSWGTRNNEQFF.

This clonotype appeared many times. The chain recombines TRBV28 with TRBJ1-6; no firm D call. This CDR3 is built from 13 residues. V was pared by 3 bases and J by 14 bases, with 14 bases between. Per the germline V gene, CDR1 is MDHEN and CDR2 is SYDVKM. The CDR3 loop reads CASSLFQTGTLHF. The CDR3 DNA reads as TGTGCCAGCAGTTTGTTCCAAACGGGTACCCTCCACTTT. Based on the CDR3 plus reference TRBV28 and TRBJ1-6, the full variable domain is DVKVTQSSRYLVKRTGEKVFLECVQDMDHENMFWYRQDPGLGLRLIYFSYDVKMKEKGDIPEGYSVSREKKERFSLILESASTNQTSMYLCASSLFQTGTLHFGNGTRLTVT.

A word on this clonotype: With a much larger clone just one base away, this may be a read error. The chain has TRBV12-3 or TRBV12-4 and TRBJ2-1; 9 nucleotides match TRBD2. The CDR3 has 15 amino acids. After removal of 6 bases from V and 9 bases from J, the junction contained 12 bases not matched to a gene. In DNA, the CDR3 is TGTGCCAGCAGAACGGGACTAGCAGCAGGAATTGAGCAGTTCTTC. The encoded protein is CASRTGLAAGIEQFF.

A remark on this clonotype: One end of the junction does not line up with germline, which may come from a read error. J is TRBJ1-4 and V is TRBV5-6; no definite D call. This CDR3 region has 14 residues. The germline CDR1 and CDR2 sequences are SGHDT and YYEEEE. This CDR3 reads CASSYDRENEKQFF. The CDR3 coding sequence is TGTGCCAGCAGTTACGATAGGGAGAATGAAAAACAGTTTTTT.

J is TRBJ2-7 and V is TRBV5-5; TRBD2 is a possible D gene (5 bases). This CDR3 is 15 amino acids long. Germline V gene sequence: CDR1 SGHKS, CDR2 YYEKEE (reference sequence). The CDR3 DNA reads as TGTGCGAGCACCTTGGAGACGGGGAGCTCCTACGAGCAGCACGTC. As protein: CASTLETGSSYEQHV.

The chain joins TRBV6-6 to TRBJ1-6; weak D call: TRBD1 (5 bases). V lost 7 bases, J lost 11 bases, and 18 bases lay in between. Germline V gene lookup returns CDR1 MNHNY and CDR2 SVGAGI (reference sequence). The CDR3 is 14 amino acids. CDR3 protein: CASNRQSIGTPLHF. The CDR3 DNA sequence: TGTGCCAGCAATAGACAGAGTATAGGGACACCCCTCCACTTT.